Sequencing of this TCR beta chain was carried out in a study of CD8 T cells in ankylosing spondylitis. Study-wide results and limits: There was a TCR beta motif, made of several highly homologous variants, that appeared characteristic of ankylosing spondylitis blood. Disease-associated clones were CD8+ and fairly uncommon in peripheral blood. Existing reports had already noted some motif variants in reactive arthritis synovial fluid and blood. There was reportedly significant enrichment of clones that were disease-linked in matched ankylosing spondylitis synovial fluid.

CDR3 length equals 14 residues. Germline loops: CDR1 MNHEY, CDR2 SVGAGI. Trimming cost V 4 bases and J 8 bases; bases outside gene matches: 10. Quantitative 5'-RACE with molecular barcodes produced the TCR beta libraries. Each CDR3 protein gets one entry after TCRdb re-called the 5' RACE reads with MiXCR. The sample shows a few hundred thousand distinct CDR3 sequences, approximately 20% of them seen only once. Remarks on this clonotype: Its specificity is not known.

The clonotype comes from a male donor with ankylosing spondylitis. The chain recombines TRBV6-5 with TRBJ1-2, with 7 bases fitting TRBD1. The sequencing input was blood, either unsorted or a sorted T cell fraction (not recorded which). CDR3 in amino acids: CASSSSGTVGGYTF. CDR3 nucleotides: TGTGCCAGCAGTTCTTCCGGGACAGTTGGGGGCTACACCTTC.